This T cell receptor beta chain was sequenced for a study of blood T cells in healthy people across ages (dated by TCRdb to 2015 to 2017). In the study overall: In model experiments, template switching captured about one uniquely barcoded TCR beta cDNA molecule for every two T cells. To track age-related changes in TCR beta repertoire diversity, the study relied on deep sequencing normalized with unique cDNA molecular identifiers. The donors were divided into four age groups: young (average approximately 15 years), middle-aged (roughly 40), aged (approximately 62) and long-lived (82). Donors of different ages were randomly distributed across sequencing lanes to avoid experimental bias. The study analyzed two additional independent replicas of 1 million unique cDNA reads from the same blood draw for two donors, one aged 18 to 30 and one aged 80 or older. Here is what the overall study found, with its caveats: Since profiling was done on bulk unsorted PBMCs, naive and antigen-experienced compartments could not be conclusively compared. Compared with the aged group, the long-lived group had more naive CD4+ T cells, fewer expanded clones and increased TCR diversity, a pattern suggesting age selection. Donor CMV infection status was unknown, potentially confounding age-related changes in expanded clonotypes. Observed TCR beta diversity correlated strongly with the percentage of naive T cells measured by flow cytometry. Observed TCR beta diversity per million T cells fell roughly linearly with age, and a significant reduction was already apparent by age roughly 40. Total diversity estimates from one million sequenced T cells were considered lower bounds and underestimates.

The donors were around 39 Caucasian individuals from Russia, aged about 6 to 95 years, who were systemically healthy. Each donor gave ten milliliters of peripheral blood, collected into EDTA-treated Vacutainer tubes. Ficoll-Paque density-gradient centrifugation was used to isolate PBMCs, with at least 6.5 million per sample. Total RNA, at least 6 micrograms per sample, was extracted from PBMCs with Trizol reagent. For every donor, flow cytometry on a PBMC aliquot measured the percentage of naive CD45RAhigh/CD27high T cells. Its CDR3 holds 11 amino acids, cysteine through phenylalanine. Kept here is only the CDR3 DNA, which spans 33 bases and is read in frame from base 1. Here V drops 2 bases and J drops 12 bases, and the junction holds 1 base not matched to any gene. CDR1 is given as DFQATT and CDR2 as SNEGSKA, both from the germline V gene (reference sequence). Concerning this clonotype: Its cognate antigen has yet to be identified. No base quality values were provided; no much bigger clone lies one nucleotide off.

Library preparation used 5' RACE. The sequencer listed for this sample is Illumina HiSeq 2500. A second roughly 7 to 12 cycle PCR used a sample-barcoded 5' primer and a J-beta primer mix. A template-switch 5' adaptor carrying 12 random nucleotides introduced a unique molecular identifier onto each TCR beta cDNA molecule. Each sample yielded at least 3 million CDR3-containing paired-end reads. First-strand cDNA was synthesized from all RNA with the Mint cDNA synthesis kit, primed by a TRBC-specific oligonucleotide. Following uracil-DNA glycosylase treatment, all cDNA underwent a first 18-cycle PCR with the universal primers M1SS and BC2_uni_R. On the authors' methods: For normalization, 1 million high-quality reads, each with a distinct molecular identifier, were randomly selected from each sample. Reads with shared molecular identifiers were discarded instead of being binned into consensus sequences. CDR3 identification, clonotype clustering and error correction used MiTCR with a Q25 quality threshold and the strictest error-elimination algorithm. A nonparametric unseen species model with Euler transformation was used to estimate a lower bound on total TCR beta diversity. The public reads were run again by TCRdb, first through fastp at Q25 and then through MiXCR, and only productive beta chains were kept. For every CDR3 protein sequence, its rows merge into one entry that carries the most common genes and DNA. The V and J calls and clone size come from TCRdb's table, not from the authors' own analysis. A total of approximately 800,000 distinct CDR3 sequences appear in this sample, around 36% of them only once. Approximately 13% of the sample lies in the top ten.

The clonotype comes from a young man in good health. What was sequenced was blood. The chain links TRBV20-1 with TRBJ1-6; the junction holds 7 bases that match TRBD1. The CDR3 protein sequence reads: CSARTGEPLHF. DNA sequence: TGCAGTGCTAGAACAGGGGAACCCCTCCACTTT.